Listed below are T cell receptor beta chains from one sample, sequenced in a study of T cells after yellow fever vaccination. TCRdb independently ran MiXCR on the 5' RACE reads; one entry per CDR3 protein. The sample shows a few hundred thousand distinct CDR3 sequences, around 6.8% of them seen only once. The sequencing here drew on PBMCs, taken roughly 47 days after the first yellow fever vaccination. These receptors all stem from a man aged 18 to 30 who received the YFV17D yellow fever vaccine. CDR3s include the opening cysteine and the closing phenylalanine or tryptophan. The D gene is left open where the match is weak. The size entry is marked missing in some rows and otherwise reads once, few, many or a size class.

CDR3aa	CDR3nt	v_gene	abundance	d_gene	j_gene
CASSLELRTEAFF	TGCGCCAGCAGCTTGGAGTTAAGGACTGAAGCTTTCTTT	TRBV5-1	.	.	TRBJ1-1
CASKGQGATNEKLFF	TGTGCCAGCAAAGGACAGGGTGCAACTAATGAAAAACTGTTTTTT	TRBV6-1	few	TRBD1	TRBJ1-4
CASSFTEEGEKLFF	TGTGCCAGCAGTTTCACGGAGGAGGGTGAAAAACTGTTTTTT	TRBV6-5	.	.	TRBJ1-4
CSAPGTGAYEQYF	TGCAGTGCGCCCGGGACAGGGGCCTACGAGCAGTACTTC	TRBV20-1	.	TRBD1	TRBJ2-7
CSARGSGGRATGELFF	TGCAGTGCTAGGGGGTCGGGGGGGCGCGCCACCGGGGAGCTGTTTTTT	TRBV20-1	many	TRBD2	TRBJ2-2
CASSDSGQVTDTQYF	TGTGCCAGCAGTGACTCGGGACAAGTCACAGATACGCAGTATTTT	TRBV6-5	few	.	TRBJ2-3
CASSFSSSSGGTQYF	TGTGCCAGCAGTTTTTCCTCTTCTAGCGGGGGAACGCAGTATTTT	TRBV28	.	TRBD2	TRBJ2-3
CTFSKPGGLASGANVLTF	TGTACCTTCAGCAAACCCGGGGGGCTTGCCTCTGGGGCCAACGTCCTGACTTTC	TRBV12-3/TRBV12-4	.	.	TRBJ2-6
CASSPMAPGTGSYEQYF	TGTGCCAGCTCACCAATGGCGCCCGGGACAGGCTCCTACGAGCAGTACTTC	TRBV18	few	TRBD1	TRBJ2-7
CASSFNSGGADTQYF	TGTGCCAGCAGCTTCAACAGCGGGGGGGCTGATACGCAGTATTTT	TRBV7-3	.	TRBD2	TRBJ2-3
CASSLWTATDTQYF	TGTGCCAGCAGTTTGTGGACTGCAACAGATACGCAGTATTTT	TRBV12-3/TRBV12-4	few	.	TRBJ2-3
CSAPAGGVDTQYF	TGCAGTGCTCCCGCCGGGGGAGTAGATACGCAGTATTTT	TRBV20-1	few	.	TRBJ2-3
CASSLAQGLHEQYF	TGTGCCAGCAGCTTAGCCCAGGGCCTCCACGAGCAGTACTTC	TRBV11-2	few	.	TRBJ2-7
CASSQDLSGALNYGYTF	TGTGCCAGCAGCCAAGATCTTTCGGGGGCGCTTAACTATGGCTACACCTTC	TRBV4-2	many	.	TRBJ1-2
CSARPLVGGARRTQYF	TGCAGTGCTAGACCCTTAGTGGGGGGGGCCCGAAGGACCCAGTACTTC	TRBV20-1	.	.	TRBJ2-5
CAGGLRSNQPQHF	TGTGCCGGCGGACTTCGGAGCAATCAGCCCCAGCATTTT	TRBV6-1	few	.	TRBJ1-5
CASSLVSWDSYEQYF	TGTGCCAGCAGCTTAGTTAGCTGGGACTCCTACGAGCAGTACTTC	TRBV7-2	few	.	TRBJ2-7
CASSYSRRREAFF	TGTGCCAGCAGTTACTCGCGCAGGCGTGAAGCTTTCTTT	TRBV6-2/TRBV6-3	.	.	TRBJ1-1
CSARDWTDTQYF	TGCAGTGCTAGAGATTGGACAGATACGCAGTATTTT	TRBV20-1	.	.	TRBJ2-3
CSAEPPQGASDTQYF	TGCAGTGCCGAGCCACCACAGGGGGCCTCGGATACGCAGTATTTT	TRBV20-1	many	TRBD1	TRBJ2-3
CATSDPRTPDPSSYNSPLHF	TGTGCCACCAGTGATCCCAGGACGCCCGACCCCAGCTCCTATAATTCACCCCTCCACTTT	TRBV24-1	.	.	TRBJ1-6
CSALTGGDQPQHF	TGCAGTGCCCTGACAGGGGGCGATCAGCCCCAGCATTTT	TRBV20-1	many	TRBD1	TRBJ1-5
CASASGLAGGRETQYF	TGTGCTAGTGCCTCCGGACTAGCGGGGGGCCGAGAGACCCAGTACTTC	TRBV12-5	few	TRBD2	TRBJ2-5
CASSYLREEKLFF	TGTGCCAGCAGTTACCTTCGGGAAGAAAAACTGTTTTTT	TRBV6-2/TRBV6-3	.	.	TRBJ1-4
CASSMTGGHYEQYF	TGTGCCAGCAGTATGACAGGGGGCCACTACGAGCAGTACTTC	TRBV27	few	TRBD1	TRBJ2-7
CASNPVASSYNEQFF	TGTGCCAGTAACCCGGTAGCGAGCTCCTACAATGAGCAGTTCTTC	TRBV19	few	.	TRBJ2-1
CSGRELAAGNFRETQYF	TGCAGTGGTAGGGAGCTAGCGGCGGGTAATTTCAGAGAGACCCAGTACTTC	TRBV20-1	few	TRBD2	TRBJ2-5
CASSLGRAGNGNQPQHF	TGTGCCAGCAGCTTAGGGAGGGCTGGGAACGGCAATCAGCCCCAGCATTTT	TRBV7-3	.	.	TRBJ1-5
CASSSPGQGLDTQYF	TGTGCCAGCAGTTCGCCGGGACAGGGGTTAGATACGCAGTATTTT	TRBV28	.	TRBD1	TRBJ2-3
CASSLESTNTGELFF	TGCGCCAGCAGCTTGGAATCTACTAACACCGGGGAGCTGTTTTTT	TRBV5-1	many	.	TRBJ2-2
CASRSTAFYTGELFF	TGTGCCAGCAGATCCACAGCTTTCTACACCGGGGAGCTGTTTTTT	TRBV7-2	many	.	TRBJ2-2
CSARKQGGTEAFF	TGCAGTGCTAGAAAACAGGGAGGAACTGAAGCTTTCTTT	TRBV20-1	.	.	TRBJ1-1
CASSFLINRADGQDASTDTQYF	TGTGCCAGCAGTTTCCTAATCAACCGAGCAGACGGACAGGACGCTAGCACAGATACGCAGTATTTT	TRBV28	.	TRBD1	TRBJ2-3
CAIKKVGGTDTQYF	TGCGCCATCAAGAAAGTGGGGGGCACAGATACGCAGTATTTT	TRBV10-1	.	.	TRBJ2-3
CASSLGAGTDTQYF	TGTGCCAGCAGCTTAGGGGCGGGCACAGATACGCAGTATTTT	TRBV7-2	many	.	TRBJ2-3
CASSLGAHKGEKLFF	TGTGCCAGCAGCTTAGGGGCTCATAAGGGGGAAAAACTGTTTTTT	TRBV11-2	.	.	TRBJ1-4
CASSVDGSVYEQYF	TGTGCCAGCAGCGTGGACGGGTCGGTCTACGAGCAGTACTTC	TRBV7-9	.	.	TRBJ2-7
CAISAFGQGTNYGYTF	TGTGCCATCAGTGCCTTCGGACAGGGGACAAACTATGGCTACACCTTC	TRBV10-3	few	TRBD1	TRBJ1-2